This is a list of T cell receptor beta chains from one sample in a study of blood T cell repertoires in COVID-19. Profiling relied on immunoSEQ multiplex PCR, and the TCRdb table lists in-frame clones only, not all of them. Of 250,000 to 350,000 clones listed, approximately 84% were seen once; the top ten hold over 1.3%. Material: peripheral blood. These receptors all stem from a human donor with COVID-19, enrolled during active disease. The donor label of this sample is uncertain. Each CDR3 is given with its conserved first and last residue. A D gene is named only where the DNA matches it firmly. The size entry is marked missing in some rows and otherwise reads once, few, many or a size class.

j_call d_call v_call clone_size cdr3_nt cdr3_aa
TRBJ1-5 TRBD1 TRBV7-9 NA TGTGCCAGCAGCTTAGATTATAGGACAGGGGGCGCGGGACAGCCCCAGCATTTT CASSLDYRTGGAGQPQHF
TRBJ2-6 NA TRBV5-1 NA TGCGCCAGCAGAGGAGGCTCTGGGGCCAACGTCCTGACTTTC CASRGGSGANVLTF
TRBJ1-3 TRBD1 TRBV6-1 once TGTGCCAGCAGTGAAGCCCGGGACAGCGGCGTCCGAAACACCATATATTTT CASSEARDSGVRNTIYF
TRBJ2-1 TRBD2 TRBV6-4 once TGTGCCAGCAGTGGAGGACTAGCGGGATCAGTTAGTGAGCAGTTCTTC CASSGGLAGSVSEQFF
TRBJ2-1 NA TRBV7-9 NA TGTGCCAGCAGCTTAGGTCGTACTTACAATGAGCAGTTCTTC CASSLGRTYNEQFF
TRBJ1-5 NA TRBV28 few TGTGCCAGCAGCTCTTATGTGGGCTATAGCAATCAGCCCCAGCATTTT CASSSYVGYSNQPQHF
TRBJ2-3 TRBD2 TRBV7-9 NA TGTGCCAGCACCGAGCGGGAACCAGATACGCAGTATTTT CASTEREPDTQYF
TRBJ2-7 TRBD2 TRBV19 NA TGTGCCAGTTCTAGCGGGACCCTTGGGGAGCAGTACTTC CASSSGTLGEQYF
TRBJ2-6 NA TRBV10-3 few TGTGCCATCAGTGAGTCGAAGGCGGGACCCTCTTCCGGGGCCAACGTCCTGACTTTC CAISESKAGPSSGANVLTF
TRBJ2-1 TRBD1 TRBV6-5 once TGTGCCAGCACGGACAGGGGGACTTACAATGAGCAGTTCTTC CASTDRGTYNEQFF
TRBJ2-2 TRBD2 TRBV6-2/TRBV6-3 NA TGTGCCAGCAGTTACGGATTAGCGGGAGGGTTGCCCGGGGAGCTGTTTTTT CASSYGLAGGLPGELFF
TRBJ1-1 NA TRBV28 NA TGTGCCAGCCTAACCCACGTGAACACTGAAGCTTTCTTT CASLTHVNTEAFF
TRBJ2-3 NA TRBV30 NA TGTGCCTGGAGTGTCGCGCTAGATACGCAGTATTTT CAWSVALDTQYF
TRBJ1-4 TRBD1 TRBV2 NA TGTGCCAGCAGGAAGGACAGGGACGGTGGAAAACTGTTTTTT CASRKDRDGGKLFF
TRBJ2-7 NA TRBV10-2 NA TGCGCCAGCAGCCTCGTGCAGTTGGCCTACGAGCAGTACTTC CASSLVQLAYEQYF
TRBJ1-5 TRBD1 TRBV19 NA TGTGCCAGTAGTCCCGGACAGGCGGAGTATTTCAATCAGCCCCAGCATTTT CASSPGQAEYFNQPQHF
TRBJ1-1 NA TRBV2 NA TGTGCCAGCAGGAATCGGGGGGCAGAGAACACTGAAGCTTTCTTT CASRNRGAENTEAFF
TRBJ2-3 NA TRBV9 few TGTGCCAGCAGCGTAACGGGAGTGGCAGATACGCAGTATTTT CASSVTGVADTQYF
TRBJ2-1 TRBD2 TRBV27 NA TGTGCCAGCAGTTCGAGCGGGAGGCGCAATGAGCAGTTCTTC CASSSSGRRNEQFF
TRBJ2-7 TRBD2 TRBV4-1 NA TGCGCCAGCAGCCCACCAAGCGGGAGGTCCTTTTCCTACGAGCAGTACTTC CASSPPSGRSFSYEQYF
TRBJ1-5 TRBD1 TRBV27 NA TGTGCCAGCAGTTGGGGACAGGGGAGTCAGCCCCAGCATTTT CASSWGQGSQPQHF
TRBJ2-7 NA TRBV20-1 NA TGCAGTGCTAGCCGTCACGAGCAGTACTTC CSASRHEQYF
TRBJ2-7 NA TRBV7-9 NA TGTGCCAGCAGCTTAGGGTATACTAACGAGCAGTACTTC CASSLGYTNEQYF
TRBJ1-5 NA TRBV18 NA TGTGCCAGTTCGGGGGGGGACAGCAATCAGCCCCAGCATTTT CASSGGDSNQPQHF
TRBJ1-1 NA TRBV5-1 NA TGCGCCAGCAGCTTGCTACAGTCAAACACTGAAGCTTTCTTT CASSLLQSNTEAFF
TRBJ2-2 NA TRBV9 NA TGTGCCAGCAGCCCCAGCCCTAGCTCGAACACCGGGGAGCTGTTTTTT CASSPSPSSNTGELFF
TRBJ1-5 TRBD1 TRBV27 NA TGTGCCAGCAGTCCGACAGGGGCGCGCAATCAGCCCCAGCATTTT CASSPTGARNQPQHF
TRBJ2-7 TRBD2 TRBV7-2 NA TGTGCCAGCAGCTTAGGCCGACTAGCGGGAGGGTCCTACGAGCAGTACTTC CASSLGRLAGGSYEQYF
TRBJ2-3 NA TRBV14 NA TGTGCCAGCAGCCCCCTACAGCGGCCCTTTTCGAATACGCAGTATTTT CASSPLQRPFSNTQYF
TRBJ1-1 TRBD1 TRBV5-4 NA TGTGCCAGCAGCCAGGACAGGGTAAACACTGAAGCTTTCTTT CASSQDRVNTEAFF
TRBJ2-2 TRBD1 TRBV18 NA TGTGCCAGCTCACCATTGACAGGGTTGAACACCGGGGAGCTGTTTTTT CASSPLTGLNTGELFF
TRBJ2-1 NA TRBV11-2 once TGTGCCAGCAGCTCCTTATACAATGAGCAGTTCTTC CASSSLYNEQFF
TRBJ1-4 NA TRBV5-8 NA TGTGCCAGCAGCTTTACGAATCGTGGGGGGATCGAAAAACTGTTTTTT CASSFTNRGGIEKLFF
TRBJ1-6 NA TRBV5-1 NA TGCGCCAGCAGCTTGGGTGTCCGACAGACCGATAATTCACCCCTCCACTTT CASSLGVRQTDNSPLHF
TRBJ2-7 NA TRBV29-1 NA TGCAGCGTGGCTGGTCTGACTTACGAGCAGTACTTC CSVAGLTYEQYF
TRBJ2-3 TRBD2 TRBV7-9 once TGTGCCAGCAGCTTCGGACTAGCCTCAGATACGCAGTATTTT CASSFGLASDTQYF
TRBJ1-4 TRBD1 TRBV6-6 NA TGTGCCAGCAGTAGCAACCCGGGACAGGGGAATGAAAAACTGTTTTTT CASSSNPGQGNEKLFF
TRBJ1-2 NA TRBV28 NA TGTGCCAGCAAAGGAGGCAGCGAAAACTATGGCTACACCTTC CASKGGSENYGYTF
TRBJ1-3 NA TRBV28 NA TGTGCCAGCAGTTTAGCAGGGTTCTTGGATGGAAACACCATATATTTT CASSLAGFLDGNTIYF
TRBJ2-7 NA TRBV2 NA TGTGCCAGCATTGGGGATATCGGGGTCGGCTACGAGCAGTACTTC CASIGDIGVGYEQYF
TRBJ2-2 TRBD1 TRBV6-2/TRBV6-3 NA TGTGCCAGCAGTTCCCAGGACAGGGCGAACGGGGAGCTGTTTTTT CASSSQDRANGELFF
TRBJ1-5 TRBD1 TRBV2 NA TGTGCCAGCAGTCCTATCGTATCCGGGACAGGGCTTTATTTCGCCAATCAGCCCCAGCATTTT CASSPIVSGTGLYFANQPQHF
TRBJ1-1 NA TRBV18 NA TGTGCCAGCTCACCCCTCGAGGGGGTCGGTGAAGCTTTCTTT CASSPLEGVGEAFF
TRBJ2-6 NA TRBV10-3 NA TGTGCCATCGGTCAGGGCAGATCTGGGGCCAACGTCCTGACTTTC CAIGQGRSGANVLTF
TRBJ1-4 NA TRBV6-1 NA TGTGCCAGCAGTGAAGGGGGGGGAGTGGGTGAAAAACTGTTTTTT CASSEGGGVGEKLFF
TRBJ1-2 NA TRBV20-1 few TGCAGTGCTAGCAGGGGACATGGCTACACCTTC CSASRGHGYTF